This T cell receptor (beta chain) was sequenced in a study of blood T cells in healthy people across ages. Per germline, CDR1 SGDLS and CDR2 YYNGEE. V shed 4 bases and J 5 bases; nucleotides not matched to a gene: 11. The CDR3 is made up of 16 amino acids. This clonotype has at least ten counts. A second PCR of about 6 to 11 cycles used a sample-barcoded 5' primer and a J-beta primer mix. From the 5' RACE reads, TCRdb called clonotypes with MiXCR, one entry per CDR3 protein. This sample has 800,000 to 950,000 distinct CDR3 sequences, with under 35% found just once. This same sample was also part of a study on T cells of mothers and their children.

The clonotype was recovered from a woman in her thirties or forties in good health. Specimen: blood. The chain uses TRBV9 and TRBJ2-5, with 10 bases matching TRBD1. The CDR3 loop is CASSPWTGGVRETQYF. As DNA, the CDR3 is TGTGCCAGCAGCCCCTGGACAGGGGGGGTGAGGGAGACCCAGTACTTC.